Following are 19 T cell receptor beta chains from one sample sequenced in a study of T-cell reconstitution after alpha-beta-depleted transplantation in children. The authors prepared the TCRbeta library with unique molecular identifiers. One entry per CDR3 protein results from TCRdb running MiXCR on the PCR reads. The table includes 400,000 to 550,000 distinct CDR3 sequences, approximately 10% detected once. This sample comprised PBMCs, obtained before TCRalphabeta/CD19-depleted stem cell transplant. These receptor sequences come from a child aged 2-15 years with inherited bone marrow failure, due to receive a stem cell transplant.

This clonotype occurred many times. The chain combines TRBV7-6 with TRBJ2-7; D might be TRBD2 (7 bases). This CDR3 contains 16 residues. Germline lookup yields CDR1 SGHVS and CDR2 FNYEAQ. Trimming removed 0 bases at V and 2 bases at J, with 14 bases between. CDR3 protein: CASSLARGGGPYEQYF. Here the CDR3 DNA reads TGTGCCAGCAGCTTAGCGCGAGGGGGGGGCCCCTACGAGCAGTACTTC.

This clonotype was seen repeatedly, ten times or more. The chain employs TRBV25-1 and TRBJ2-7, with 7 bases that match TRBD1. The ends lost 1 base at V and 0 bases at J; junction bases unmatched: 6. The CDR3 extends over 16 amino acids. Germline assignment: CDR1 MGHDK and CDR2 SYGVNS. The CDR3 is CASSESTGFRSYEQYF. The CDR3 nucleotides read TGTGCCAGCAGTGAATCGACAGGGTTCCGCTCCTACGAGCAGTACTTC.

This clonotype has a count of ten or more. The J gene is TRBJ1-4, the V gene TRBV5-1; D uncertain. CDR3 size: 15 residues. Between the trimmed V and J ends, which lost 1 base and 3 bases, there was a span of 10 bases. The V gene's germline CDR1 is SGHRS and CDR2 YFSETQ. CDR3 protein: CASSLQGPPNEKLFF. CDR3 coding DNA: TGCGCCAGCAGCTTGCAAGGACCGCCTAATGAAAAACTGTTTTTT.

The DNA for the CDR3 is TGTGCCAGCACCCCCCAGGCAGGCCGCTACGAGCAGTACTTC. Its protein product is CASTPQAGRYEQYF. The chain joins TRBV5-5 to TRBJ2-7; D gene ambiguous. Per the germline V gene, CDR1 is SGHKS and CDR2 is YYEKEE (reference sequence). This CDR3 has 14 amino acids. Trimming removed 6 bases from V and 3 bases from J, with 16 bases in between. The complete variable domain, with remaining parts taken from reference TRBV5-5 and TRBJ2-7, reads DAGVTQSPTHLIKTRGQQVTLRCSPISGHKSVSWYQQVLGQGPQFIFQYYEKEERGRGNFPDRFSARQFPNYSSELNVNALLLGDSALYLCASTPQAGRYEQYFGPGTRLTVT.

In this sample, this clonotype turned up many times. The chain has TRBV7-2 and TRBJ1-2, with TRBD1 matching 7 bases. The germline CDR1 and CDR2 sequences are SGHTA and FQGNSA. The CDR3 loop spans 13 amino acids. Germline trimming cut 6 bases from V and 6 bases from J; bases unmatched to any gene: 7. The CDR3 reads CASRFDRVNGYTF. The CDR3 nucleotides read TGTGCCAGCAGATTTGACAGGGTTAATGGCTACACCTTC.

This chain joins TRBV11-2 and TRBJ2-5; 8 nucleotides line up with TRBD2. The CDR3 covers 18 residues. V lost 5 bases to trimming and J lost 5 bases; unmatched junction nucleotides: 19. From germline, CDR1 is SGHAT and CDR2 FQNNGV. CDR3 sequence: CASSPPGGSGTQGETQYF. Here the CDR3 DNA reads TGTGCCAGCAGCCCACCCGGGGGTAGCGGGACCCAAGGGGAGACCCAGTACTTC.

The rearrangement uses TRBV20-1 and TRBJ2-1; D is possibly TRBD2 (6 bases). Germline values: CDR1 DFQATT, CDR2 SNEGSKA (reference sequence). The CDR3 extends over 15 amino acids. Trimming took off 6 bases at V and 4 bases at J, with 19 bases between the two ends. The CDR3 protein is CSATTGTSRYNEQFF. The DNA of the CDR3 is TGCAGTGCAACTACCGGGACTTCCCGTTACAATGAGCAGTTCTTC.

This clonotype was seen repeatedly, ten times or more. The rearrangement links TRBV29-1 to TRBJ2-2; tentative D call: TRBD1 (6 bases). Trimming cost V 4 bases and J 3 bases, with 9 bases left between them. The CDR3 runs to 13 residues. The germline CDR1 and CDR2 sequences are SQVTM and ANQGSEA. CDR3 sequence: CSVAYRDTGELFF. The CDR3 nucleotides read TGCAGCGTTGCGTACAGGGACACCGGGGAGCTGTTTTTT.

This clonotype appeared many times. The V and J genes are TRBV20-1 and TRBJ1-2; TRBD1 matches 9 bases. V lost 5 bases and J lost 7; bases outside the gene matches: 11. There are 14 residues in the CDR3. Germline CDR1 is DFQATT and CDR2 is SNEGSKA (reference sequence). CDR3 bases: TGCAGTGCTGGCCGGCCGGGACAGGGTCGTGGCTACACCTTC. Its protein product is CSAGRPGQGRGYTF.

This clonotype has only a few counts. This sequence joins TRBV13 and TRBJ2-2; 12 nucleotides match TRBD2. CDR3 size: 18 residues. Germline V gene sequence: CDR1 PRHDT, CDR2 FYEKMQ (reference sequence). The ends lost 6 bases at V and 7 bases at J; junction bases unmatched: 15. CDR3 coding DNA: TGTGCCAGCAGGCCCGCCGGGCGACTAGCGGGAGTTTTCGGGGAGCTGTTTTTT. Translated: CASRPAGRLAGVFGELFF.

This clonotype was detected ten times or more. The rearrangement uses TRBV28 and TRBJ2-5, with TRBD2 matching 7 bases. V shed 5 bases, J shed 5 bases, and the junction held 11 bases outside the gene matches. The CDR3 has 15 residues. The germline V gene has CDR1 MDHEN and CDR2 SYDVKM. CDR3 residues: CASSPAGGSRETQYF. The CDR3 region has the DNA TGTGCCAGCAGTCCTGCCGGCGGGAGCCGGGAGACCCAGTACTTC.

In this sample, this clonotype turned up many times. The chain recombines TRBV20-1 with TRBJ2-7; TRBD2 matches at 9 bases. CDR1 is DFQATT and CDR2 is SNEGSKA in the germline V gene (reference sequence). This CDR3 comprises 14 residues. The V and J ends lost 6 bases and 2 bases, in that order; junction bases with no gene match: 8. The CDR3 sequence is CSALWAGGAYEQYF. The CDR3 bases are TGCAGTGCCCTATGGGCGGGAGGGGCCTACGAGCAGTACTTC.

This clonotype was observed at least ten times. The chain combines TRBV29-1 with TRBJ1-2; D might be TRBD1 (5 bases). Germline CDR1 reads SQVTM; CDR2 reads ANQGSEA. The V end lost 4 bases, the J end lost 2 bases, and 14 bases lay between the germline ends. The CDR3 has 14 amino acids. The CDR3 reads CSVGAGASNYGYTF. CDR3 DNA sequence: TGCAGCGTTGGGGCCGGGGCCTCCAACTATGGCTACACCTTC.

The rearrangement uses TRBV5-4 and TRBJ2-3; 7 bases match TRBD1. The CDR3 totals 14 residues. The junction had 6 bases not matched to a gene; V was cut back by 4 bases and J by 4 bases. Germline V gene data show CDR1 as SGHNT and CDR2 as YYREEE (reference sequence). The CDR3 protein is CASSPGQAADTQYF. For the CDR3, the DNA is TGTGCCAGCAGCCCAGGACAGGCTGCAGATACGCAGTATTTT.

In this sample, this clonotype turned up many times. The V and J genes are TRBV28 and TRBJ1-5; D uncertain. Germline V gives CDR1 MDHEN, CDR2 SYDVKM. V was shortened by 6 bases and J by 1 base, with 10 bases between the two germline ends. This CDR3 is built from 14 residues. The CDR3 loop is CASRISRSNQPQHF. The CDR3 coding sequence is TGTGCCAGCAGGATAAGCCGCAGCAATCAGCCCCAGCATTTT.

This clonotype has at least ten counts. The V gene is TRBV30, the J gene TRBJ1-1; no clear D gene. Germline lookup yields CDR1 GTSNPN and CDR2 SVGIG (reference sequence). This CDR3 is 13 amino acids long. Trimming took 0 bases from V and 0 from J, leaving 5 bases between them. CDR3: CAWSVLLNTEAFF. The CDR3 DNA reads as TGTGCCTGGAGTGTCTTGCTGAACACTGAAGCTTTCTTT.

This clonotype was picked up many times. The chain is built from TRBV11-2 and TRBJ2-5, with D tentatively TRBD2 (5 bases). Germline CDR1 and CDR2: SGHAT and FQNNGV. The CDR3 has 20 amino acids. V lost 1 base, J lost 1 base, and 25 bases lay in between. The CDR3 is CASSLGSGLVGSGRQETQYF. DNA for the CDR3: TGTGCCAGCAGCTTAGGATCCGGACTGGTAGGGAGCGGACGCCAAGAGACCCAGTACTTC.

This clonotype was seen a single time. This may arise from a read error, as a much more abundant clone is one base away. The chain recombines TRBV20-1 with TRBJ2-3; 8 bases match TRBD2. The CDR3 spans 17 residues. Germline V gene lookup returns CDR1 DFQATT and CDR2 SNEGSKA (reference sequence). CDR3 protein: CSARDQVSGRGTDMQYF. In nucleotides, the CDR3 is TGCAGTGCTAGAGACCAAGTAAGCGGGAGAGGCACAGATATGCAGTATTTT.

This clonotype occurred many times. The chain combines TRBV3-1 with TRBJ2-1; D gene unclear. The germline V gene has CDR1 LGHDT and CDR2 YNNKEL (reference sequence). The V end was cut by 1 base, the J end by 16 bases, with 11 bases between. The CDR3 is 11 amino acids. CDR3 in amino acids: CASSQAPALFF. As DNA, the CDR3 is TGTGCCAGCAGCCAAGCCCCAGCCCTCTTCTTC.